Presented here are 22 T cell receptor beta chains from one specimen sequenced in a study of T cell repertoires in cytomegalovirus infection. One entry per CDR3 protein results from TCRdb running MiXCR on the reads. The sample holds a few hundred thousand distinct CDR3 sequences, 15% to 20% seen once. Sequencing was carried out using PBMCs. These receptors were obtained from a human donor in good health (CMV status not recorded). Some clones in this sample may be carry-over from other donors' samples.

This clonotype was picked up many times. This chain joins TRBV28 and TRBJ1-4; 9 bases fit TRBD1. The trim removed 2 bases at V and 8 bases at J, leaving 6 bases unmatched. From germline, CDR1 is MDHEN and CDR2 SYDVKM. The CDR3 is 15 residues long. The chain's CDR3 is CASSLGDRVGEKLFF. The CDR3 coding sequence is TGTGCCAGCAGTTTAGGGGACAGGGTCGGGGAAAAACTGTTTTTT.

The chain recombines TRBV28 with TRBJ1-4, with D tentatively TRBD1 (5 bases). Germline CDR1 is MDHEN and CDR2 is SYDVKM. Between the trimmed V and J ends, which lost 4 bases and 4 bases, there was a span of 13 bases. There are 15 residues in the CDR3. This chain's CDR3 is CASSSAGTYNEKLFF. In DNA form, the CDR3 reads TGTGCCAGCAGTTCTGCCGGGACCTATAATGAAAAACTGTTTTTT.

The chain carries TRBV12-3 or TRBV12-4 and TRBJ1-4, with 8 bases fitting TRBD1. J was trimmed by 3 bases and V by 5 bases; bases with no gene match: 2. CDR3 length equals 14 residues. This CDR3 reads CASSVGQANEKLFF. The CDR3 coding sequence is TGTGCCAGCAGTGTGGGACAGGCTAATGAAAAACTGTTTTTT.

V usage is TRBV20-1 and J usage is TRBJ1-2; 7 bases align to TRBD1. The CDR3 contains 15 residues. Germline CDR1 reads DFQATT; CDR2 reads SNEGSKA (reference sequence). Trimming cost V 0 bases and J 6 bases; bases outside gene matches: 10. CDR3 sequence: CSARDSGTANHGYTF. The DNA of the CDR3 is TGCAGTGCTAGAGATTCTGGGACAGCGAATCATGGCTACACCTTC.

A few counts support this clonotype. The CDR3 nucleotides are TGCAGTGCTAGACGGGGAGGGGGTCAAACCTACGAGCAGTACTTC. Translation: CSARRGGGQTYEQYF. The chain recombines TRBV20-1 with TRBJ2-7; a possible D gene is TRBD2 (7 bases). Trimming stripped 2 bases from V and 2 bases from J, with 16 bases between. This CDR3 comprises 15 residues. Per the germline V gene, CDR1 is DFQATT and CDR2 is SNEGSKA (reference sequence).

The table lists this clonotype with a count of one. The chain couples TRBV28 to TRBJ2-7; D may match TRBD1 or TRBD2 (7 bases each). This CDR3 has 14 amino acids. The V and J ends lost 7 bases and 4 bases respectively, with 17 bases between them. Germline CDR1 reads MDHEN; CDR2 reads SYDVKM. CDR3 in amino acids: CASKTGEGPYEQYF. CDR3 in DNA: TGTGCCAGCAAAACAGGGGAGGGACCTTACGAGCAGTACTTC.

This clonotype was counted many times. The chain recombines TRBV27 with TRBJ2-7; D unresolved. The CDR3 spans 11 residues. The V end was cut by 1 base, the J end by 3 bases, with 1 base between. Looked up from germline, CDR1 is MNHEY and CDR2 is SMNVEV (reference sequence). Here the CDR3 DNA reads TGTGCCAGCAGTTTATACTACGAGCAGTACTTC. This translates into CASSLYYEQYF.

V usage is TRBV10-3 and J usage is TRBJ1-5; D ambiguous. Germline CDR1 ENHRY, CDR2 SYGVKD. The CDR3 runs to 15 residues. Trimming stripped 10 bases from V and 1 base from J, with 17 bases between. The CDR3 DNA is TGTGCCACCCGTAGCGAGGGTAGGAGCAATCAGCCCCAGCATTTT. Translating it yields CATRSEGRSNQPQHF.

This clonotype was recorded a few times. The chain joins TRBV6-5 to TRBJ1-1; the D gene is possibly TRBD1 (5 bases). Germline CDR1 MNHEY, CDR2 SVGAGI. The CDR3 runs 14 residues. Trimming left V 5 bases short and J 2 bases short, with 12 bases between. CDR3 nucleotide sequence: TGTGCCAGCAGTCAAACCAGGGTAAACACTGAAGCTTTCTTT. It specifies CASSQTRVNTEAFF.

This clonotype has a count of ten or more. The gene calls are TRBV7-2 and TRBJ2-7; the D gene is possibly TRBD1 (5 bases). Trimming took off 5 bases at V and 6 bases at J, with 14 bases between the two ends. The germline gives CDR1 SGHTA, CDR2 FQGNSA. The CDR3 has 13 amino acids. DNA for the CDR3: TGTGCCAGCAGCCTTCCAGGAAGGGGCGAGCAGTACTTC. It is translated as CASSLPGRGEQYF.

The gene calls are TRBV6-6 and TRBJ2-7, with a possible D match to TRBD1 (5 bases). This CDR3 comprises 15 residues. V lost 6 bases and J lost 1, with 16 bases in between. The V gene's germline CDR1 is MNHNY and CDR2 SVGAGI (reference sequence). CDR3 protein: CASSGTDRGSYEQYF. The CDR3, as DNA: TGTGCCAGCAGCGGAACCGACAGAGGTTCCTACGAGCAGTACTTC.

This clonotype was recorded at least ten times. This chain links TRBV7-9 with TRBJ1-2; 9 bases map to TRBD1. V lost 5 bases and J lost 4; bases outside the gene matches: 5. This CDR3 spans 14 amino acids. Germline V gene data show CDR1 as SEHNR and CDR2 as FQNEAQ (reference sequence). Here the CDR3 DNA reads TGTGCCAGCAGCCTAGGGGACAGGGCCTATGGCTACACCTTC. Its protein is CASSLGDRAYGYTF.

This clonotype was recorded many times. V and J are TRBV7-2 and TRBJ2-3; tentatively, D is TRBD1 (5 bases). The V and J ends lost 1 base and 3 bases respectively, with 11 bases between them. This CDR3 region has 15 residues. CDR1 SGHTA and CDR2 FQGNSA come from the germline V gene. The CDR3: CASSLEGWGTDTQYF. CDR3 coding DNA: TGTGCCAGCAGCTTAGAGGGGTGGGGTACAGATACGCAGTATTTT.

The V and J genes are TRBV20-1 and TRBJ1-1, with 8 bases lining up with TRBD1. Germline loops: CDR1 DFQATT, CDR2 SNEGSKA (reference sequence). CDR3 size: 13 residues. V gave up 3 bases and J gave up 6 bases; unmatched junction bases: 6. The CDR3, as DNA: TGCAGTGCTAGGTGGCAGGGGGCGTCTGAAGCTTTCTTT. This codes for CSARWQGASEAFF.

In its sample, this clonotype was seen many times. The chain employs TRBV7-9 and TRBJ2-3; no clear D. V lost 5 bases, J lost 0 bases, and 9 bases lay in between. The length of the CDR3 is 14 residues. CDR1 is SEHNR, CDR2 FQNEAQ, per germline (reference sequence). CDR3: CASSAFMSTDTQYF. The CDR3 coding sequence is TGTGCCAGCAGCGCCTTCATGAGCACAGATACGCAGTATTTT. Filled out from reference TRBV7-9 and TRBJ2-3, the complete variable domain reads DTGVSQNPRHKITKRGQNVTFRCDPISEHNRLYWYRQTLGQGPEFLTYFQNEAQLEKSRLLSDRFSAERPKGSFSTLEIQRTEQGDSAMYLCASSAFMSTDTQYFGPGTRLTVL.

This chain connects TRBV7-2 to TRBJ2-7; D might be TRBD2 (5 bases). This CDR3 spans 18 amino acids. Germline V gene sequence: CDR1 SGHTA, CDR2 FQGNSA. The ends were cut back, 5 bases at V and 0 bases at J, with 23 bases in the middle. In DNA form, the CDR3 reads TGTGCCAGCAGCCCCGACTCATATTGGGGTGCGGGCTCCTACGAGCAGTACTTC. As protein: CASSPDSYWGAGSYEQYF.

This clonotype was detected many times. The chain recombines TRBV6-5 with TRBJ2-1, with D possibly being TRBD1 (5 bases). From germline, CDR1 is MNHEY and CDR2 SVGAGI. The CDR3 runs to 14 residues. V lost 0 bases, J lost 10 bases, and 13 bases lay in between. The CDR3 reads CASSYSAGPEEQFF. The CDR3 DNA sequence: TGTGCCAGCAGTTACTCGGCAGGGCCAGAGGAGCAGTTCTTC.

This chain joins TRBV4-3 and TRBJ2-6; TRBD1 aligns across 8 bases. Germline trimming cut 0 bases from V and 2 bases from J; bases unmatched to any gene: 6. The CDR3 length is 18 residues. Germline V gene data show CDR1 as LGHNA and CDR2 as YSLEER. The CDR3 here is CASSQDRQGAAGANVLTF. For the CDR3, the DNA is TGCGCCAGCAGCCAAGATCGGCAGGGGGCAGCTGGGGCCAACGTCCTGACTTTC.

This clonotype occurred many times. This chain joins TRBV7-8 and TRBJ2-5, with 8 bases identical to TRBD2. V dropped 0 bases and J dropped 3; count of bases not matched to a gene: 18. CDR1 and CDR2 from the germline V gene are SGHVS and FQNEAQ. CDR3 size: 20 residues. This CDR3 is CASSLAFRGGKSGHKETQYF. CDR3 DNA: TGTGCCAGCAGCTTAGCCTTTCGGGGGGGCAAATCAGGACACAAAGAGACCCAGTACTTC.

This clonotype was recorded at least ten times. The chain recombines TRBV12-3 or TRBV12-4 with TRBJ2-7, with 8 bases fitting TRBD1. The CDR3 spans 14 residues. The V and J ends lost 3 bases and 5 bases, in that order; junction bases with no gene match: 6. In DNA form, the CDR3 reads TGTGCCAGCAGTTTGGGACAGGCTATGGACGAGCAGTACTTC. Translating it yields CASSLGQAMDEQYF.

This clonotype was seen a few times. This chain joins TRBV20-1 and TRBJ2-1; 11 bases are shared with TRBD2. CDR1 is DFQATT and CDR2 is SNEGSKA in the germline V gene (reference sequence). Trimming took 5 bases from V and 6 from J; bases not matched to a gene: 3. The CDR3 has 13 residues. DNA for the CDR3: TGCAGTGCTGTGGGACTAGCGGCCAATGAGCAGTTCTTC. The encoded protein is CSAVGLAANEQFF.

This clonotype has just a few counts. This chain connects TRBV5-6 to TRBJ1-5, with 7 positions matching TRBD1. Germline V gene sequence: CDR1 SGHDT, CDR2 YYEEEE. The CDR3 sequence is 17 residues long. Trimming cost V 2 bases and J 4 bases; bases outside gene matches: 12. The CDR3 spells CASSLLGGDSDNQPQHF. The CDR3 DNA reads as TGTGCCAGCAGCTTATTAGGCGGGGACAGTGATAATCAGCCCCAGCATTTT.